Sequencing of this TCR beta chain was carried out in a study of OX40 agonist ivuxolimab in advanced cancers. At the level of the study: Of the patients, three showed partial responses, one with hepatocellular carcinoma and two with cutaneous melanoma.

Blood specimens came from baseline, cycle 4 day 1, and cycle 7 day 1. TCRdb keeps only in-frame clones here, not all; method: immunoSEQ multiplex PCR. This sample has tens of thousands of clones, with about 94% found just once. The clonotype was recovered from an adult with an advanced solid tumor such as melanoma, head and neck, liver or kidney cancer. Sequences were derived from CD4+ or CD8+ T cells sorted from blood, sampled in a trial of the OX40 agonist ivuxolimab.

This CDR3 is CASSQGNRLSYEQYF. The CDR3 coding sequence is TGCGCCAGCAGCCAAGGGAATAGGCTCTCCTACGAGCAGTACTTC. The chain has TRBV4-1 and TRBJ2-7, with D uncertain. Germline V gene sequence: CDR1 MGHRA, CDR2 YSYEKL. V shed 1 base and J shed 0 bases, with 10 bases lying between them. The CDR3 is 15 residues long.